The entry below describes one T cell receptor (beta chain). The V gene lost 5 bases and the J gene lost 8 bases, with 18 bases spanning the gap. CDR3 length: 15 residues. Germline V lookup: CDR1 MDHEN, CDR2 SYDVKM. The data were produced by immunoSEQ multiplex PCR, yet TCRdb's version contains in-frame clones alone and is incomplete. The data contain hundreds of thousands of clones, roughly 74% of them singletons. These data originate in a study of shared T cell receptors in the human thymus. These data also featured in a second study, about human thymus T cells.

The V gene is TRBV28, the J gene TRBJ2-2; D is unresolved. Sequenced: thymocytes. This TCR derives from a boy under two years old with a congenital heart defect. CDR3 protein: CASSASLYREGELFF. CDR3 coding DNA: TGTGCCAGCAGTGCATCTTTGTATCGAGAGGGGGAGCTGTTTTTT.